This T cell receptor beta chain was sequenced for a study of blood T cell repertoires in COVID-19. The CDR3 spans 17 residues. The V gene's germline CDR1 is LNHNV and CDR2 YYDKDF (reference sequence). V gave up 5 bases and J gave up 7 bases; unmatched junction bases: 14. Libraries were prepared by immunoSEQ multiplex PCR; TCRdb keeps only in-frame clonotypes and omits some of them. The sample has about 240,000 clones, about 89% seen once. The study recruited people aged about 18 to 89 years across some 23 US areas. This TCR was sampled from a woman aged 30 to 39 who had recovered from COVID-19. This chain uses TRBV15 with TRBJ2-1; TRBD1 aligns across 10 bases. Sequencing was performed on PBMCs or T cells enriched from blood (not recorded which). The CDR3 spells CATSAPTLRDRGNEQFF. The CDR3 DNA sequence: TGTGCCACCAGCGCACCCACTCTCCGGGACAGGGGTAATGAGCAGTTCTTC.